Each of the 29 T cell receptor beta chains below was sequenced from the same sample in a study of T-cell reconstitution after alpha-beta-depleted transplantation in children. Unique molecular identifiers were used to barcode this TCRbeta library. TCRdb processed the PCR reads anew with MiXCR; each CDR3 protein has one entry. The table lists roughly 300,000 distinct CDR3 sequences, roughly 11% of them singletons. The starting material was peripheral blood, obtained 180 days after TCRalphabeta/CD19-depleted stem cell transplant. The receptor source for this set is a male patient aged 2 to 9 who had a stem cell transplant for chronic granulomatous disease, so the T cells may come from the graft donor.

Ten or more counts support this clonotype. This rearrangement joins TRBV20-1 to TRBJ2-1; 8 positions agree with TRBD2. The CDR3 loop spans 13 amino acids. V lost 8 bases and J lost 0; bases outside the gene matches: 3. CDR1 is DFQATT and CDR2 is SNEGSKA in the germline V gene (reference sequence). The CDR3 loop reads CSSSGSSYNEQFF. CDR3 sequence (DNA): TGCAGTAGCAGCGGGAGCTCCTACAATGAGCAGTTCTTC.

This clonotype came up a few times. The chain links TRBV20-1 to TRBJ2-7; TRBD1 agrees at 7 bases. The CDR3 is 14 amino acids. Per the germline V gene, CDR1 is DFQATT and CDR2 is SNEGSKA (reference sequence). Trimming removed 5 bases from V and 1 base from J; junction bases left unmatched: 8. The CDR3 spells CSAPKTGISYEQYF. The CDR3 nucleotides read TGCAGTGCTCCTAAGACAGGGATTTCCTACGAGCAGTACTTC.

J is TRBJ2-7 and V is TRBV11-2, with 7 bases lining up with TRBD1. The CDR3 sequence is 13 residues long. CDR1 and CDR2 (germline): SGHAT, FQNNGV. V lost 5 bases, J lost 5 bases, and 6 bases stayed unmatched. The CDR3 is CASSPRQGNEQYF. The CDR3, as DNA: TGTGCCAGCAGCCCAAGACAGGGAAACGAGCAGTACTTC.

The CDR3 spells CAWSVRSMYEQYF. For the CDR3, the DNA is TGTGCCTGGAGTGTAAGAAGTATGTACGAGCAGTACTTC. The chain joins TRBV30 to TRBJ2-7; unclear D gene. Germline CDR1 and CDR2: GTSNPN and SVGIG (reference sequence). The V end was cut by 0 bases, the J end by 4 bases, with 10 bases between. CDR3 size: 13 residues.

This clonotype was counted ten times or more. V and J are TRBV20-1 and TRBJ2-3; 8 bases agree with TRBD2. The CDR3 length is 15 residues. Germline assignment: CDR1 DFQATT and CDR2 SNEGSKA (reference sequence). The V and J ends lost 6 bases and 1 base, in that order; junction bases with no gene match: 9. CDR3 in DNA: TGCAGTGCCCGACGGGGGGGGCGGGGCACAGATACGCAGTATTTT. This gives the protein CSARRGGRGTDTQYF.

This clonotype was seen a handful of times. V is TRBV18 and J is TRBJ1-1; possibly TRBD1 for D (6 bases). The CDR3 has 16 amino acids. Germline V CDR1 and CDR2: KGHSH, LQKENI. The V gene lost 2 bases and the J gene lost 0 bases, with 13 bases spanning the gap. CDR3 coding DNA: TGTGCCAGCTCACCAAATCCGGGGGGCATGAACACTGAAGCTTTCTTT. Its translation is CASSPNPGGMNTEAFF.

In its sample, this clonotype was seen many times. The rearrangement joins TRBV4-3 to TRBJ1-1; D remains ambiguous. This CDR3 region has 14 residues. V was trimmed by 0 bases and J by 4 bases, leaving 9 bases between them. Germline V gene sequence: CDR1 LGHNA, CDR2 YSLEER. CDR3 residues: CASSQDNYFTEAFF. The CDR3 DNA sequence: TGCGCCAGCAGCCAAGATAATTACTTCACTGAAGCTTTCTTT.

This clonotype came up many times. The chain employs TRBV12-3 or TRBV12-4 and TRBJ1-2; TRBD1 is a possible D gene (6 bases). CDR3 length: 13 amino acids. Trimming took off 7 bases at V and 3 bases at J, with 12 bases between the two ends. CDR3 in amino acids: CASNLRGDYGYTF. CDR3 DNA sequence: TGTGCCAGCAACCTCAGGGGAGACTATGGCTACACCTTC.

This clonotype occurred many times. The chain employs TRBV5-6 and TRBJ2-7; possibly TRBD1 for D (6 bases). The V gene's germline CDR1 is SGHDT and CDR2 YYEEEE. This CDR3 has 14 amino acids. V lost 5 bases and J lost 1, with 13 bases in between. CDR3 region: CASSSPTGSYEQYF. Here the CDR3 DNA reads TGTGCCAGCAGTTCGCCTACAGGGTCCTACGAGCAGTACTTC.

V gene TRBV27 combines with J gene TRBJ2-5, with 13 bases identical to TRBD2. Germline loops: CDR1 MNHEY, CDR2 SMNVEV (reference sequence). CDR3 length: 18 residues. Trimming cost V 3 bases and J 1 base; bases outside gene matches: 8. The DNA of the CDR3 is TGTGCCAGCAGTTTTACCGCCGGGACTAGCGGGGTCCAAGAGACCCAGTACTTC. Translating it yields CASSFTAGTSGVQETQYF.

This clonotype was recorded many times. As DNA, the CDR3 is TGTGCCAGCAGTGCCGGCCCCAAAGAGACCCAGTACTTC. It translates to CASSAGPKETQYF. The gene calls are TRBV27 and TRBJ2-5; D gene ambiguous. The CDR3 extends over 13 amino acids. CDR1 is MNHEY, CDR2 SMNVEV, per germline (reference sequence). V shed 5 bases and J shed 3 bases, with 10 bases lying between them.

At least ten counts were recorded for this clonotype. The rearrangement joins TRBV11-2 to TRBJ2-4, with D uncertain. CDR1 is SGHAT and CDR2 is FQNNGV in the germline V gene. V was trimmed by 6 bases and J by 1 base, leaving 7 bases between them. The CDR3 has 13 amino acids. CDR3 in DNA: TGTGCCAGCAGAGGTGCCGCCAAAAACATTCAGTACTTC. Its translation: CASRGAAKNIQYF.

This clonotype occurred a few times. This chain links TRBV7-3 with TRBJ2-2; 7 bases align to TRBD2. This CDR3 is 17 amino acids long. J lost 4 bases, V lost 0 bases, and 8 bases had no gene match. CDR1 is SGHTA and CDR2 is FQGTGA in the germline V gene. CDR3 in amino acids: CASSLTVSSGLTGELFF. The CDR3 DNA reads as TGTGCCAGCAGCTTAACGGTTTCTAGCGGCCTCACCGGGGAGCTGTTTTTT. The full variable domain, in which reference TRBV7-3 and TRBJ2-2 provide the parts outside the CDR3, is GAGVSQTPSNKVTEKGKYVELRCDPISGHTALYWYRQSLGQGPEFLIYFQGTGAADDSGLPNDRFFAVRPEGSVSTLKIQRTERGDSAVYLCASSLTVSSGLTGELFFGEGSRLTVL.

This clonotype was seen repeatedly, ten times or more. CDR3 sequence reads: CASRLTGGAGELFF. DNA for the CDR3: TGTGCCAGCAGACTGACAGGGGGCGCGGGGGAGCTGTTTTTT. The rearrangement links TRBV28 to TRBJ2-2; 10 positions agree with TRBD1. The germline CDR1 and CDR2 sequences are MDHEN and SYDVKM. V lost 6 bases and J lost 8; bases outside the gene matches: 6. CDR3 size: 14 residues.

This chain links TRBV4-3 with TRBJ1-1; possibly TRBD1 for D (5 bases). CDR3 length: 15 amino acids. CDR1 LGHNA and CDR2 YSLEER come from the germline V gene. V dropped 5 bases and J dropped 2 bases, with 15 bases sitting between them. The chain's CDR3 is CASSFAETANTEAFF. The CDR3 DNA is TGCGCCAGCAGCTTTGCCGAGACAGCAAACACTGAAGCTTTCTTT.

This clonotype was counted many times. The chain links TRBV6-1 to TRBJ1-6; D unresolved. Trimming took 6 bases from V and 8 from J, leaving 14 bases between them. Germline V gives CDR1 MNHNS, CDR2 SASEGT. This CDR3 is built from 14 residues. The CDR3 coding sequence is TGTGCCAGCAGAGAATACGACATCTATTCACCCCTCCACTTT. Translating it yields CASREYDIYSPLHF.

This clonotype has at least ten counts. The gene calls are TRBV5-5 and TRBJ1-2; 9 bases line up with TRBD1. With 4 bases clipped from V and 6 bases from J, the junction kept 13 bases outside the gene matches. The germline V gene encodes CDR1 SGHKS and CDR2 YYEKEE (reference sequence). The CDR3 is 16 amino acids. CDR3 coding DNA: TGTGCCAGCAGCCCCGGGACAGGGCTCCCCTCACATGGCTACACCTTC. It yields the protein CASSPGTGLPSHGYTF.

The sample holds many counts of this clonotype. The chain links TRBV6-1 to TRBJ2-3, with D perhaps matching TRBD1 (5 bases). V was clipped by 6 bases and J by 1 base, with 8 bases between them. CDR1 and CDR2 (germline): MNHNS, SASEGT. The CDR3 length is 13 residues. The CDR3 sequence is CASRATGTDTQYF. CDR3 in DNA: TGTGCCAGCAGGGCGACAGGCACAGATACGCAGTATTTT.

This clonotype occurred many times. This chain connects TRBV27 to TRBJ1-6; D unresolved. CDR1 is MNHEY, CDR2 SMNVEV, per germline (reference sequence). The V and J ends lost 0 bases and 8 bases respectively, with 5 bases between them. The CDR3 consists of 13 residues. In DNA form, the CDR3 reads TGTGCCAGCAGTTTATCCGTCGATTCACCCCTCCACTTT. Translating gives CASSLSVDSPLHF.

In its sample, this clonotype was seen many times. V usage is TRBV20-1 and J usage is TRBJ2-5; D is unclear. The CDR3 extends over 14 amino acids. V dropped 6 bases and J dropped 2 bases, with 16 bases sitting between them. CDR1 is DFQATT, CDR2 SNEGSKA, per germline (reference sequence). In DNA form, the CDR3 reads TGCAGTGCGCGCCTTGGGGTCGTACAAGAGACCCAGTACTTC. The encoded protein is CSARLGVVQETQYF.

Comments on this clonotype: This clone may be a read error of a much larger clone one base away. V is TRBV12-3 or TRBV12-4 and J is TRBJ2-5, with 10 bases lining up with TRBD2. V lost 3 bases to trimming and J lost 4 bases; unmatched junction nucleotides: 11. CDR3 length: 17 amino acids. CDR3 sequence reads: CASSFAHVAGGGETQYF. DNA for the CDR3: TGTGCCAGCAGTTTTGCACACGTAGCGGGGGGAGGAGAGACCCAGTACTTC.

Ten or more counts support this clonotype. The CDR3 region is CASSFPHDGNTIYF. CDR3 DNA: TGTGCCAGCAGTTTCCCACATGATGGAAACACCATATATTTT. The chain has TRBV12-3 or TRBV12-4 and TRBJ1-3; no reliable D call. Trimming took 3 bases from V and 3 from J, leaving 9 bases between them. This CDR3 comprises 14 residues.

CDR3 in DNA: TGTGCCAGCAGCTTTAACCCCGCCGCGGCAGAACTGTTTTTT. Protein product: CASSFNPAAAELFF. The gene calls are TRBV5-4 and TRBJ1-4; D unresolved. The CDR3 contains 14 residues. Trimming pared 2 bases from V and 12 bases from J, leaving 17 bases between. Germline CDR1 reads SGHNT; CDR2 reads YYREEE (reference sequence).

In its sample, this clonotype was seen many times. The V and J genes are TRBV28 and TRBJ2-3; 9 nucleotides line up with TRBD2. CDR3 length: 15 residues. V was pared by 4 bases and J by 2 bases, with 4 bases of the junction left unmatched. Germline-derived CDR1 and CDR2 are MDHEN and SYDVKM. The CDR3 protein is CASSSTSGATDTQYF. Written as DNA, the CDR3 is TGTGCCAGCAGTTCGACTAGCGGAGCCACAGATACGCAGTATTTT.

At least ten counts were recorded for this clonotype. V and J are TRBV20-1 and TRBJ2-7, with 7 positions matching TRBD2. Trimming took 4 bases from V and 6 from J; bases not matched to a gene: 15. This CDR3 is 15 amino acids long. Germline V gene lookup returns CDR1 DFQATT and CDR2 SNEGSKA (reference sequence). For the CDR3, the DNA is TGCAGTGCTAAACGTACCGGGACTACCCGGAGCGAGCAGTACTTC. This translates into CSAKRTGTTRSEQYF.

This clonotype was seen at least ten times. The chain joins TRBV6-2 or TRBV6-3 to TRBJ2-1; TRBD2 matches at 8 bases. The CDR3 length is 16 residues. The junction had 11 bases not matched to a gene; V was cut back by 6 bases and J by 4 bases. Germline CDR1 reads MNHEY; CDR2 reads SVGEGT. CDR3 residues: CASSLDGTRLYNEQFF. DNA of the CDR3: TGTGCCAGCAGCCTAGACGGGACTAGGCTATACAATGAGCAGTTCTTC.

This clonotype was detected ten times or more. The chain links TRBV20-1 to TRBJ1-2, with 8 bases lining up with TRBD1. The CDR3 runs to 15 residues. Germline V gene sequence: CDR1 DFQATT, CDR2 SNEGSKA (reference sequence). Trimming cost V 6 bases and J 7 bases; bases outside gene matches: 16. CDR3 sequence: CSAKAPGQAMGGYTF. In DNA form, the CDR3 reads TGCAGTGCCAAGGCCCCGGGACAGGCGATGGGTGGCTACACCTTC.

This clonotype has a single count. With a much larger clone just one base away, this may be a read error. The genes are TRBV5-1 and TRBJ1-1; no firm D call. The CDR3 has 14 residues. Trimming took off 2 bases at V and 0 bases at J, with 8 bases between the two ends. The germline CDR1 and CDR2 sequences are SGHRS and YFSETQ. As DNA, the CDR3 is TGCGCCAGCAGCTTCGAGGTCTTGAACACTGAAGCTTTCTTT. The encoded protein is CASSFEVLNTEAFF.

This clonotype was counted many times. V is TRBV12-3 or TRBV12-4 and J is TRBJ2-1; no reliable D call. Trimming pared 2 bases from V and 7 bases from J, leaving 3 bases between. This CDR3 spans 11 amino acids. The CDR3 loop is CASSLLNEQFF. In DNA, the CDR3 is TGTGCCAGCAGTTTATTGAATGAGCAGTTCTTC.